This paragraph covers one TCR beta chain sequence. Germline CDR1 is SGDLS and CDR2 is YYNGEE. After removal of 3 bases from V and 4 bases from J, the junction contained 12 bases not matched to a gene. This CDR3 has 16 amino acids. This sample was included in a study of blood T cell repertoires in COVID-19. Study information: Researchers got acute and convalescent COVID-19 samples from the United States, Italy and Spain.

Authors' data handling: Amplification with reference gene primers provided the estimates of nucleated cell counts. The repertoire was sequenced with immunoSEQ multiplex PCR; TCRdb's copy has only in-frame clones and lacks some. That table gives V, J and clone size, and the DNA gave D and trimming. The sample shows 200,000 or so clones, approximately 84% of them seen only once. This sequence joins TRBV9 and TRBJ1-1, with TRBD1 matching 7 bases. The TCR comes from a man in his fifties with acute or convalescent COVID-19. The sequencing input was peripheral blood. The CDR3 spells CASSEHPGQVGTEAFF. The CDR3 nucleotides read TGTGCCAGCAGCGAGCACCCCGGACAGGTGGGCACTGAAGCTTTCTTT.